This T cell receptor beta chain was sequenced during a study of cytomegalovirus exposure and HLA in healthy donors. Study conclusions and caveats: With later analysis, a missense DCLRE1C variant became linked to TCR beta V- and J-gene trimming. Reportedly, HLA-A and HLA-B alleles of most subjects were accurately predicted from TCR beta. With high specificity and sensitivity, the classifier reportedly diagnosed cytomegalovirus status. As a later analysis revealed, the rate of TCR association differed by HLA locus, with DRB1 most and HLA-C fewest.

Vbeta (60) and Jbeta (13) primers were used in the PCR. The assay was immunoSEQ multiplex PCR, and TCRdb's table has in-frame clones only and misses some. The data show approximately 180,000 clones, with 81% seen just once and approximately 4.4% held by the top ten. For this clone: The antigen is not known.

Germline V gene data show CDR1 as MRHNA and CDR2 as SNTAGT. This CDR3 has 16 amino acids. V was trimmed by 4 bases and J by 2 bases, leaving 12 bases between them. V is TRBV6-4 and J is TRBJ2-6; perhaps TRBD1 as D (7 bases). Sequenced sample: PBMCs. This receptor was identified in a woman between 18 and 30 years old in good health and CMV-seropositive. The chain's CDR3 is CASSVGGGTGANVLTF. CDR3 DNA sequence: TGTGCCAGCAGTGTCGGAGGGGGCACTGGGGCCAACGTCCTGACTTTC.